The present T cell receptor (beta chain) was sequenced within a study of T cells after yellow fever vaccination. Study results and caveats: The secondary response peaked faster, at day 5 versus 15, but was weaker. Clonotypes shared by both compartments, CD4 and CD8, made up a small share. FACS-sorted repertoires might harbor abundant contaminating clonotypes from the bulk population. Clones that expanded after primary vaccination mostly reappeared after the booster (around 96% CD4, 88% CD8).

This clonotype was detected a few times. The antigen remains undetermined. In TCRdb, the 5' RACE reads were re-called with MiXCR into one record per CDR3 protein. Found here are 450,000 to 600,000 distinct CDR3 sequences, about a sixth of them singletons; the top ten hold around a sixth. The source was PBMCs, collected 5 days after the first yellow fever vaccination. The clonotype originates from a man aged 18 to 29 who received the YFV17D yellow fever vaccine.

Written as DNA, the CDR3 is TGTGCCAGCAGTAGTCCCGGGGACAGGGAAGCTTTCTTT. Protein product: CASSSPGDREAFF. The chain links TRBV6-1 to TRBJ1-1, with 8 positions matching TRBD1. Trimming removed 5 bases from V and 8 bases from J; junction bases left unmatched: 7. The CDR3 runs to 13 residues. Germline V lookup: CDR1 MNHNS, CDR2 SASEGT.